One and the same sample provided the 10 T cell receptor beta chains below, sequenced in a study of T-cell reconstitution after alpha-beta-depleted transplantation in children. Preparation of the TCRbeta library used unique molecular identifiers. TCRdb itself ran the PCR reads through MiXCR, one entry per CDR3 protein. The sample has approximately 430,000 distinct CDR3 sequences; 15% to 20% are singletons. Here the sequenced sample was PBMCs, mostly from graft donor cells, taken 360 days after TCRalphabeta/CD19-depleted stem cell transplant. These TCRs come from a boy under three years old who had a stem cell transplant for Wiskott-Aldrich syndrome, so the T cells may come from the graft donor.

This clonotype was detected a few times. The gene calls are TRBV15 and TRBJ2-6; tentative D call: TRBD1 (5 bases). V was pared by 0 bases and J by 2 bases, with 5 bases between. The germline gives CDR1 LNHNV, CDR2 YYDKDF (reference sequence). CDR3 length: 15 residues. The CDR3 region is CATSRDRAGANVLTF. The CDR3 region has the DNA TGTGCCACCAGCAGAGACAGGGCTGGGGCCAACGTCCTGACTTTC.

The chain uses TRBV10-3 and TRBJ2-2; 10 bases line up with TRBD2. With V trimmed by 7 bases and J by 0 bases, 8 bases remained unmatched. This CDR3 contains 17 residues. Per the germline V gene, CDR1 is ENHRY and CDR2 is SYGVKD. The CDR3 DNA follows: TGTGCCATCATGAAAACTAGCGGGGATTCGAACACCGGGGAGCTGTTTTTT. Amino acid sequence: CAIMKTSGDSNTGELFF.

This clonotype came up a few times. The chain is built from TRBV12-3 or TRBV12-4 and TRBJ2-7, with D possibly matching TRBD1 (6 bases). The CDR3 is made up of 16 amino acids. Trimming removed 4 bases from V and 3 bases from J, with 19 bases in between. In nucleotides, the CDR3 is TGTGCCAGCAGTTCGGGAACCGGGACATCCTACTACGAGCAGTACTTC. Translated, it gives CASSSGTGTSYYEQYF.

This chain's CDR3 is CASSKLAGGSYNEQFF. CDR3 coding DNA: TGTGCCAGTAGTAAACTAGCGGGGGGCTCCTACAATGAGCAGTTCTTC. The chain recombines TRBV19 with TRBJ2-1, with TRBD2 identical over 12 bases. The CDR3 runs 16 residues. Germline CDR1 and CDR2: LNHDA and SQIVND (reference sequence). J gave up 0 bases and V 4 bases, and 1 base lay outside the gene matches.

The chain links TRBV4-3 to TRBJ2-2; 8 bases fit TRBD1. Trimming removed 2 bases from V and 3 bases from J; junction bases left unmatched: 11. The CDR3 loop spans 18 amino acids. Germline values: CDR1 LGHNA, CDR2 YSLEER. The CDR3 sequence: CASSQPPTDRGDTGELFF. The CDR3 bases are TGCGCCAGCAGCCAACCCCCTACCGACAGGGGCGACACCGGGGAGCTGTTTTTT.

The rearrangement links TRBV5-1 to TRBJ2-3, with TRBD1 matching over 8 bases. Germline CDR1 reads SGHRS; CDR2 reads YFSETQ. The CDR3 contains 15 residues. After removal of 0 bases from V and 4 bases from J, the junction contained 4 bases not matched to a gene. This chain's CDR3 is CASSLGQGSADTQYF. CDR3 DNA: TGCGCCAGCAGCTTGGGACAGGGGTCAGCAGATACGCAGTATTTT. The variable domain in full, with the rest retrieved from reference TRBV5-1 and TRBJ2-3, is KAGVTQTPRYLIKTRGQQVTLSCSPISGHRSVSWYQQTPGQGLQFLFEYFSETQRNKGNFPGRFSGRQFSNSRSEMNVSTLELGDSALYLCASSLGQGSADTQYFGPGTRLTVL.

This chain uses TRBV11-1 with TRBJ2-2; 11 bases line up with TRBD2. Germline trimming cut 4 bases from V and 4 bases from J; bases unmatched to any gene: 14. Germline V CDR1 and CDR2: SGHAT, FQDESV (reference sequence). The CDR3 consists of 19 residues. The CDR3 sequence: CASSSHRVAGGRRTGELFF. DNA for the CDR3: TGTGCCAGCAGCTCCCACCGGGTAGCGGGAGGGCGCCGCACCGGGGAGCTGTTTTTT.

This clonotype was picked up a small number of times. This chain links TRBV4-1 with TRBJ2-1; 10 positions match TRBD2. The V segment lost 2 bases and the J segment 4 bases; nucleotides outside the gene matches: 8. This CDR3 region has 17 residues. CDR1 and CDR2 (germline): MGHRA, YSYEKL. CDR3 DNA sequence: TGCGCCAGCAGCCAAACCCAGACTAGCGGGCCTTACAATGAGCAGTTCTTC. Encoded protein: CASSQTQTSGPYNEQFF.

This clonotype appeared a few times. The chain links TRBV12-3 or TRBV12-4 to TRBJ2-5; D gene ambiguous. V was clipped by 3 bases and J by 2 bases, with 16 bases between them. The CDR3 extends over 16 amino acids. CDR3 nucleotides: TGTGCCAGCAGTTTTTATCGTGGTGGTACTCAAGAGACCCAGTACTTC. Encoded protein: CASSFYRGGTQETQYF.

The chain is built from TRBV5-1 and TRBJ1-3; the D is unclear. The V gene's germline CDR1 is SGHRS and CDR2 YFSETQ. V lost 2 bases and J 0 bases, leaving 9 bases between the germline ends. This CDR3 is built from 15 residues. The CDR3, as DNA: TGCGCCAGCAGCTTCGACATCCACTCTGGAAACACCATATATTTT. Residues: CASSFDIHSGNTIYF. Complete variable domain (other parts from reference TRBV5-1 and TRBJ1-3): KAGVTQTPRYLIKTRGQQVTLSCSPISGHRSVSWYQQTPGQGLQFLFEYFSETQRNKGNFPGRFSGRQFSNSRSEMNVSTLELGDSALYLCASSFDIHSGNTIYFGEGSWLTVV.